Reported below is one T cell receptor (beta chain). Its antigen is as yet unknown. Here immunoSEQ multiplex PCR was the method, and the copy in TCRdb shows in-frame clones only, minus some. The sample lists about 39,000 clones; roughly 80% were seen once. The data belong to a study of CD4 T cells in relation to SARS-CoV-2 and coronaviruses. Overall study context: PBMCs were cultured with antigen for about eleven days before TCR beta sequencing.

The germline CDR1 and CDR2 sequences are DFQATT and SNEGSKA (reference sequence). The V and J ends lost 3 bases and 5 bases respectively, with 20 bases between them. The CDR3 has 15 residues. This TCR derives from an adult with COVID-19. The chain joins TRBV20-1 to TRBJ2-7; D perhaps matches TRBD2 (5 bases). Input material: naive CD4+ T cells from PBMCs, cultured in vitro. Regarding subset: naive CD4+ T cells isolated by negative enrichment. The CDR3 sequence is CSASKFDTLVDEQYF. DNA for the CDR3: TGCAGTGCTAGTAAGTTCGATACACTAGTCGACGAGCAGTACTTC.